The T cell receptor beta chain described here comes from a study of T cells after yellow fever vaccination. TCRdb called the 5' RACE reads again in MiXCR, with one record for every CDR3 protein. The sample lists about 360,000 distinct CDR3 sequences, about 6% occurring once. CDR3 length: 14 amino acids. CDR1 and CDR2 (germline): LGHNA, YNFKEQ. Trimming took 3 bases from V and 9 from J, leaving 16 bases between them. This clonotype has at least ten counts. The source was PBMCs, collected 5 days after the yellow fever booster vaccination. This TCR came from a man aged 30-40 years who received the YFV17D yellow fever vaccine. V is TRBV4-2 and J is TRBJ2-3; D tentatively reads TRBD1 or TRBD2 (5 bases each). CDR3 DNA sequence: TGTGCCAGCAGCCAGACCCCGGGCAGGGAGACGCAGTATTTT. Amino acids: CASSQTPGRETQYF.